The next 8 T cell receptor beta chains were all read from a single sample in a study of control samples from healthy donors and cancer patients. Some clones are missing from TCRdb's copy, which holds only in-frame ones; the method was immunoSEQ multiplex PCR. This repertoire includes fewer than 200,000 clones. The sample taken for sequencing was blood. All receptors derive from a woman younger than 45 in good health.

V gene TRBV4-2 combines with J gene TRBJ1-3; no clear D. Germline V gene data show CDR1 as LGHNA and CDR2 as YNFKEQ. The V end was cut by 0 bases, the J end by 4 bases, with 10 bases between. This CDR3 has 15 amino acids. The CDR3 region has the DNA TGTGCCAGCAGCCAAGAAGTGGCAGTCGGAAACACCATATATTTT. Translation gives CASSQEVAVGNTIYF.

The V and J genes are TRBV28 and TRBJ1-2, with D possibly TRBD1 on 5 matching bases. The CDR3 has 14 residues. Trimming took 3 bases from V and 6 from J, leaving 14 bases between them. Germline V gives CDR1 MDHEN, CDR2 SYDVKM. The DNA of the CDR3 is TGTGCCAGCAGTTTGTGGACGGTCAGGGATGGCTACACCTTC. Encoded protein: CASSLWTVRDGYTF.

The chain joins TRBV28 to TRBJ2-1; possibly TRBD1 or TRBD2 for D (6 bases each). Per germline, CDR1 MDHEN and CDR2 SYDVKM. V was clipped by 6 bases and J by 7 bases, with 16 bases between them. CDR3 length: 14 residues. The CDR3 region has the DNA TGTGCCAGCAGAGTGGGGGGCCACCCAAATGAGCAGTTCTTC. It yields the protein CASRVGGHPNEQFF.

The V gene is TRBV9, the J gene TRBJ2-1; D call uncertain. This CDR3 region has 16 residues. V lost 0 bases, J lost 2 bases, and 12 bases lay in between. Germline V gene data show CDR1 as SGDLS and CDR2 as YYNGEE. The CDR3 DNA sequence: TGTGCCAGCAGCGTAGTACGTCAAGGGCCCTACAATGAGCAGTTCTTC. It specifies CASSVVRQGPYNEQFF.

The V and J genes are TRBV10-3 and TRBJ1-2; D possibly corresponds to TRBD1 (6 bases). This CDR3 region has 15 residues. V lost 3 bases and J 8 bases, leaving 19 bases between the germline ends. The germline V gene has CDR1 ENHRY and CDR2 SYGVKD. The CDR3 sequence is CAISDRGASEGGYTF. CDR3 nucleotide sequence: TGTGCCATCAGTGACCGGGGGGCCAGTGAAGGGGGCTACACCTTC.

The chain is built from TRBV6-5 and TRBJ2-7; 8 bases agree with TRBD1. The CDR3 is made up of 14 amino acids. Trimming cost V 7 bases and J 3 bases; bases outside gene matches: 8. The germline V gene has CDR1 MNHEY and CDR2 SVGAGI. CDR3 bases: TGTGCCAGCACCACTGGACAGGGATACTACGAGCAGTACTTC. Its translation is CASTTGQGYYEQYF.

The gene calls are TRBV9 and TRBJ1-1, with 9 nucleotides matching TRBD1. CDR1 and CDR2 from the germline V gene are SGDLS and YYNGEE. This CDR3 has 14 residues. V was clipped by 3 bases and J by 1 base; unmatched bases: 1. The DNA for the CDR3 is TGTGCCAGCAGCGCGGGACAGGGGAACACTGAAGCTTTCTTT. This codes for CASSAGQGNTEAFF.

The rearrangement uses TRBV18 and TRBJ1-4, with D possibly matching TRBD1 (6 bases). Per the germline V gene, CDR1 is KGHSH and CDR2 is LQKENI. The CDR3 length is 13 residues. V was trimmed by 6 bases and J by 5 bases, leaving 10 bases between them. Here the CDR3 DNA reads TGTGCCAGCTCCTCGGGACAAAATGAAAAACTGTTTTTT. This gives the protein CASSSGQNEKLFF.